What follows are 18 T cell receptor beta chains derived from one specimen sequenced in a study of T cell repertoires in cytomegalovirus infection (dated by TCRdb to about 2019). Reads for this sample came from an Illumina HiSeq 1500. The raw public data were reprocessed by TCRdb itself: fastp quality trimming at Q25, MiXCR clonotype calling, in-frame beta chains only. Each entry is one CDR3 protein sequence, shown with its most common DNA and genes. This sample is represented by some 700,000 distinct CDR3 sequences; 35% of them were singletons. Roughly 2.9% of the sample rests with the top ten. Input material: PBMCs. The receptors derive from a human donor in good health (CMV status not recorded). Some clones in this sample may be carry-over from other donors' samples.

This clonotype has at least ten counts. The chain recombines TRBV7-8 with TRBJ2-7; D call uncertain. The CDR3 sequence is 14 residues long. V lost 4 bases to trimming and J lost 3 bases, with 13 bases between them. The germline V gene has CDR1 SGHVS and CDR2 FQNEAQ. CDR3 amino acids: CASSSQSLSYEQYF. Written as DNA, the CDR3 is TGTGCCAGCAGCTCACAGAGTCTGAGCTACGAGCAGTACTTC.

J is TRBJ2-7 and V is TRBV12-3 or TRBV12-4, with D unresolved. The CDR3 loop spans 14 amino acids. The V gene lost 4 bases and the J gene lost 0 bases, with 10 bases spanning the gap. The CDR3 region has the DNA TGTGCCAGCAGTTCCCGGACCAACTCCTACGAGCAGTACTTC. It yields the protein CASSSRTNSYEQYF.

The chain joins TRBV7-6 to TRBJ2-1; 8 nucleotides agree with TRBD1. The J segment lost 5 bases and the V segment lost 4 bases, leaving 4 bases of the junction unmatched. Germline V gene data show CDR1 as SGHVS and CDR2 as FNYEAQ. The CDR3 has 14 amino acids. As DNA, the CDR3 is TGTGCCAGCAGCTGGGGACAGGCGGACAATGAGCAGTTCTTC. Residues: CASSWGQADNEQFF. Complete variable domain (other parts from reference TRBV7-6 and TRBJ2-1): GAGVSQSPRYKVTKRGQDVALRCDPISGHVSLYWYRQALGQGPEFLTYFNYEAQQDKSGLPNDRFSAERPEGSISTLTIQRTEQRDSAMYRCASSWGQADNEQFFGPGTRLTVL.

The chain joins TRBV6-1 to TRBJ1-1; 11 bases are a match to TRBD1. With 8 bases clipped from V and 5 bases from J, the junction kept 7 bases outside the gene matches. From germline, CDR1 is MNHNS and CDR2 SASEGT. The CDR3 contains 14 residues. The DNA for the CDR3 is TGTGCCAGCGGGACAGGGGGGTTGAGGACTGAAGCTTTCTTT. Translated, it gives CASGTGGLRTEAFF.

This clonotype appeared a single time. The chain couples TRBV20-1 to TRBJ2-7; weak D call: TRBD1 (6 bases). In germline, CDR1 is DFQATT, CDR2 SNEGSKA (reference sequence). Trimming removed 0 bases from V and 1 base from J, with 25 bases in between. There are 19 residues in the CDR3. CDR3 sequence (DNA): TGCAGTGCTAGAGATATCTTAGGAGTCGGGCAGGGGAGATCCTACGAGCAGTACTTC. This gives the protein CSARDILGVGQGRSYEQYF.

This chain connects TRBV28 to TRBJ2-4, with a weak D call TRBD1 (6 bases). The V gene lost 2 bases and the J gene lost 4 bases, with 15 bases spanning the gap. Germline values: CDR1 MDHEN, CDR2 SYDVKM. The CDR3 is 16 residues long. This CDR3 is CASSLLRQDPKNIQYF. The CDR3 DNA sequence: TGTGCCAGCAGTTTACTCCGACAGGATCCGAAAAACATTCAGTACTTC. Using reference TRBV28 and TRBJ2-4 for the parts outside the CDR3, the full variable domain is DVKVTQSSRYLVKRTGEKVFLECVQDMDHENMFWYRQDPGLGLRLIYFSYDVKMKEKGDIPEGYSVSREKKERFSLILESASTNQTSMYLCASSLLRQDPKNIQYFGAGTRLSVL.

This clonotype was seen only a few times. The V and J genes are TRBV28 and TRBJ1-2; D is ambiguous. V lost 5 bases and J lost 0, with 19 bases in between. The CDR3 contains 17 residues. The germline gives CDR1 MDHEN, CDR2 SYDVKM. CDR3 DNA: TGTGCCAGCAGTACCATCCTAGGTAGCAAGACTAACTATGGCTACACCTTC. This codes for CASSTILGSKTNYGYTF.

The gene calls are TRBV12-3 or TRBV12-4 and TRBJ2-7; D perhaps matches TRBD1 (6 bases). Trimming stripped 6 bases from V and 3 bases from J, with 18 bases between. The CDR3 is 15 residues long. The CDR3 DNA reads as TGTGCCAGCAGCGTACAGGGTAGTGCGCACTACGAGCAGTACTTC. This gives the protein CASSVQGSAHYEQYF.

In this sample, this clonotype turned up many times. In nucleotides, the CDR3 is TGTGCCAGCAGCTTAGTCCCAGGGGACTACGAGCAGTACTTC. This gives the protein CASSLVPGDYEQYF. V and J are TRBV7-2 and TRBJ2-7, with TRBD1 as a possible D gene (6 bases). CDR3 length: 14 amino acids. V was cut by 1 base and J by 3 bases, with 10 bases left in between. The germline V gene encodes CDR1 SGHTA and CDR2 FQGNSA.

A few counts support this clonotype. The chain has TRBV7-9 and TRBJ2-3; the D gene is possibly TRBD1 (6 bases). Between the trimmed V and J ends, which lost 3 bases and 2 bases, there was a span of 9 bases. The CDR3 has 14 residues. CDR1 and CDR2 from the germline V gene are SEHNR and FQNEAQ (reference sequence). The CDR3 is CASSLRGITDTQYF. CDR3 nucleotides: TGTGCCAGCAGCTTGAGGGGGATCACAGATACGCAGTATTTT.

In this sample, this clonotype turned up a few times. The rearrangement joins TRBV13 to TRBJ2-1; 12 positions match TRBD2. V lost 5 bases to trimming and J lost 12 bases; unmatched junction nucleotides: 11. Germline CDR1 and CDR2: PRHDT and FYEKMQ (reference sequence). This CDR3 is built from 15 residues. Here the CDR3 reads CASSTSTSGRFWQFF. The CDR3 DNA follows: TGTGCCAGCAGCACCTCGACTAGCGGGAGATTTTGGCAGTTCTTC.

This clonotype was detected once. The rearrangement uses TRBV2 and TRBJ1-5, with no clear D. The germline gives CDR1 SNHLY, CDR2 FYNNEI. This CDR3 contains 13 residues. Trimming took 4 bases from V and 3 from J, leaving 7 bases between them. The CDR3 coding sequence is TGTGCCAGCAGTGCCAGGCTCAATCAGCCCCAGCATTTT. It encodes CASSARLNQPQHF. The complete variable domain, with remaining parts taken from reference TRBV2 and TRBJ1-5, reads EPEVTQTPSHQVTQMGQEVILRCVPISNHLYFYWYRQILGQKVEFLVSFYNNEISEKSEIFDDQFSVERPDGSNFTLKIRSTKLEDSAMYFCASSARLNQPQHFGDGTRLSIL.

This clonotype was observed a few times. The chain couples TRBV12-3 or TRBV12-4 to TRBJ2-1, with TRBD1 as a possible D gene (6 bases). There are 18 residues in the CDR3. Trimming removed 2 bases at V and 7 bases at J, with 24 bases between. The CDR3, as DNA: TGTGCCAGCAGTTTACTAGCTGGGGGCAGGTCATGGGGGAATGAGCAGTTCTTC. It specifies CASSLLAGGRSWGNEQFF.

In the case of this clonotype: One base away lies a much larger clone, so this may be a sequencing read error. Given the absence of the conserved phenylalanine or tryptophan at the CDR3 end, a read error is likely. The chain couples TRBV7-2 to TRBJ2-2; 7 bases fit TRBD2. The CDR3 has 16 amino acids. Germline trimming cut 1 base from V and 2 bases from J; bases unmatched to any gene: 4. Germline-derived CDR1 and CDR2 are SGHTA and FQGNSA. Here the CDR3 DNA reads TGTGCCAGCAGCTTAGTCCTGGGACTAAACACCGGGGAGCTGTTTTTG. As protein: CASSLVLGLNTGELFL.

This clonotype was counted only a few times. The J gene is TRBJ2-7, the V gene TRBV10-3; no firm D call. The germline V gene has CDR1 ENHRY and CDR2 SYGVKD. V was cut by 4 bases and J by 0 bases, with 7 bases left in between. This CDR3 region has 13 residues. The CDR3 loop reads CAISVQLSYEQYF. CDR3 DNA sequence: TGTGCCATCAGTGTACAGCTCTCCTACGAGCAGTACTTC.

V gene TRBV28 combines with J gene TRBJ2-3; 12 bases fit TRBD2. Germline CDR1 MDHEN, CDR2 SYDVKM. CDR3 size: 14 residues. With 8 bases clipped from V and 2 bases from J, the junction kept 2 bases outside the gene matches. The CDR3 protein is CASLAGGLTDTQYF. The DNA for the CDR3 is TGTGCCAGCCTAGCGGGGGGGCTCACAGATACGCAGTATTTT.

This clonotype was recorded a few times. The V and J genes are TRBV7-2 and TRBJ1-2; 11 bases align to TRBD1. This CDR3 has 17 residues. J was trimmed by 5 bases and V by 4 bases; bases with no gene match: 12. Germline CDR1 and CDR2: SGHTA and FQGNSA. CDR3 DNA sequence: TGTGCCAGCAGCTCTTCCCTCACCGGGACAGGGGGTTATGGCTACACCTTC. This gives the protein CASSSSLTGTGGYGYTF.

This clonotype was counted at least ten times. This chain joins TRBV12-3 or TRBV12-4 and TRBJ1-5, with D possibly being TRBD1 (6 bases). The CDR3 extends over 17 amino acids. The V and J ends lost 5 bases and 5 bases respectively, with 22 bases between them. The CDR3 sequence is CASSPRRGGVIHQPQHF. The CDR3 DNA follows: TGTGCCAGCAGTCCCCGCCGAGGGGGGGTTATACATCAGCCCCAGCATTTT.